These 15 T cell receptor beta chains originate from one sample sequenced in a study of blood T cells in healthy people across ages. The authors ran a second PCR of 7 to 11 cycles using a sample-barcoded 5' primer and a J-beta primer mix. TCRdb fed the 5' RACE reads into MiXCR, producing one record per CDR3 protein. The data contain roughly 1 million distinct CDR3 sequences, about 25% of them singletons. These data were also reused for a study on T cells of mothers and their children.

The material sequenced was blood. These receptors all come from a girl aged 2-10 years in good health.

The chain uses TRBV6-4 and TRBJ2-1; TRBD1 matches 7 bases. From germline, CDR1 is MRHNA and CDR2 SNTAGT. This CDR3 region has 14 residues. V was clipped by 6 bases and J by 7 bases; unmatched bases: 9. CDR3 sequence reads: CASSAGQQGNEQFF. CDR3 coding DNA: TGTGCCAGCAGCGCAGGCCAACAGGGGAATGAGCAGTTCTTC.

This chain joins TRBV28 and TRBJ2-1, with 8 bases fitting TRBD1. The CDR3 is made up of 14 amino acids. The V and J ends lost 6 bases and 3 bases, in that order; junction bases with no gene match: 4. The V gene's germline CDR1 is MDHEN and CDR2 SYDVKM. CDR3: CASSPTGDYNEQFF. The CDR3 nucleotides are TGTGCCAGCAGCCCGACAGGGGACTACAATGAGCAGTTCTTC.

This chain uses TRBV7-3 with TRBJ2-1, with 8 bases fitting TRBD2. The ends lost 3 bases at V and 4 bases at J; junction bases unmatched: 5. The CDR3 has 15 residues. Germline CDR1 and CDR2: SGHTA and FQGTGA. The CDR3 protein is CASSFSSSGYNEQFF. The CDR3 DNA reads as TGTGCCAGCAGCTTTTCGTCTAGCGGGTACAATGAGCAGTTCTTC.

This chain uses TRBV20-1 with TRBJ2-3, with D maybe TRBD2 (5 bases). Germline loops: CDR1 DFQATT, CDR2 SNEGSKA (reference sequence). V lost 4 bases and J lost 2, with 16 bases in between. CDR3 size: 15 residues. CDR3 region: CSANDGELLTDTQYF. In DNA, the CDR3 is TGCAGTGCTAACGACGGGGAATTGCTCACAGATACGCAGTATTTT.

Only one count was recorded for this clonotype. CDR3 in amino acids: CASSLVGIPNTEAFF. DNA of the CDR3: TGTGCCAGCAGCTTGGTGGGGATCCCCAACACTGAAGCTTTCTTT. The V call is TRBV5-4, the J call TRBJ1-1, with D unclear. V was pared by 0 bases and J by 2 bases, with 11 bases between. From germline, CDR1 is SGHNT and CDR2 YYREEE (reference sequence). The CDR3 runs to 15 residues.

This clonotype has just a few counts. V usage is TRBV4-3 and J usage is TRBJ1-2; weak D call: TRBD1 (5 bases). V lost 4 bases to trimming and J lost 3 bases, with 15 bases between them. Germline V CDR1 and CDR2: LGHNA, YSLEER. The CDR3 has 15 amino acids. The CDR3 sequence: CASSPGGFKDYGYTF. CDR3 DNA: TGCGCCAGCAGCCCGGGGGGATTCAAGGACTATGGCTACACCTTC.

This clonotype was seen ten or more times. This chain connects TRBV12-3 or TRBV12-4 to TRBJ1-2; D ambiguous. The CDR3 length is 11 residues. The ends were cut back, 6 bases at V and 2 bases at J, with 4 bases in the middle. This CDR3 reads CASRGNYGYTF. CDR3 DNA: TGTGCCAGCAGAGGCAACTATGGCTACACCTTC.

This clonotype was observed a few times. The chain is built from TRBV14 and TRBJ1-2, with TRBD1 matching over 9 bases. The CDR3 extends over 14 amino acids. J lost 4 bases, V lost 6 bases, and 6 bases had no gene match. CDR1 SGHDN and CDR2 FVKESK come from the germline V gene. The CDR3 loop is CASSRTGVSYGYTF. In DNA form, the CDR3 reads TGTGCCAGCAGTAGGACAGGGGTGAGCTATGGCTACACCTTC.

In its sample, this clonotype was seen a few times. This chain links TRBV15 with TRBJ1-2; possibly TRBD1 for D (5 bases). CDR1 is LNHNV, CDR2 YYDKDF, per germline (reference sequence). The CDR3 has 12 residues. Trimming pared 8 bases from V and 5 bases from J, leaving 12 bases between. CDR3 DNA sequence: TGTGCCACCTCGGGGCAGCCGTATGGCTACACCTTC. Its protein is CATSGQPYGYTF.

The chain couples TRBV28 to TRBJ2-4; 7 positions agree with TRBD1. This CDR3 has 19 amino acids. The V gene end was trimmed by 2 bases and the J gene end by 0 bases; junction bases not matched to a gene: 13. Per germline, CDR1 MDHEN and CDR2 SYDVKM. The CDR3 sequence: CASSLGSVKTGPAKNIQYF. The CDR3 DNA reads TGTGCCAGCAGTTTAGGCTCAGTAAAGACAGGGCCAGCCAAAAACATTCAGTACTTC.

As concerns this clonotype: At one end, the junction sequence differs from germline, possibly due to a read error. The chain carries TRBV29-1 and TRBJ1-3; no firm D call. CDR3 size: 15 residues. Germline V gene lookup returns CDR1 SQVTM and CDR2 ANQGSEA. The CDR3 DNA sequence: TGCAGCGTTGAGTCTGCCCCTCTCTCTAGAAACACCATATATTTT. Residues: CSVESAPLSRNTIYF. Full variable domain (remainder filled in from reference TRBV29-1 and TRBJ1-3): SAVISQKPSRDICQRGTSLTIQCQVDSQVTMMFWYRQQPGQSLTLIATANQGSEATYESGFVIDKFPISRPNLTFSTLTVSNMSPEDSSIYLCSVESAPLSRNTIYFGEGSWLTVV.

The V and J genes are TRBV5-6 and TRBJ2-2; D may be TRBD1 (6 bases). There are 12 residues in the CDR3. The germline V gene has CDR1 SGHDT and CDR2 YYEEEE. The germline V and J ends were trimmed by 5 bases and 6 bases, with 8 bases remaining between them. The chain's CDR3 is CASSGGPGELFF. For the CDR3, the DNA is TGTGCCAGCAGTGGGGGCCCCGGGGAGCTGTTTTTT.

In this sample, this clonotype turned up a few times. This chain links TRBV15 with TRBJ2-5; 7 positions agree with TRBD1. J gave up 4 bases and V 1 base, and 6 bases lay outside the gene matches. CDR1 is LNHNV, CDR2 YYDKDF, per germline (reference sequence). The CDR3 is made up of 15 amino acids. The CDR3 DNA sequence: TGTGCCACCAGCAGAGTGACAGGGATTGGAGAGACCCAGTACTTC. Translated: CATSRVTGIGETQYF.

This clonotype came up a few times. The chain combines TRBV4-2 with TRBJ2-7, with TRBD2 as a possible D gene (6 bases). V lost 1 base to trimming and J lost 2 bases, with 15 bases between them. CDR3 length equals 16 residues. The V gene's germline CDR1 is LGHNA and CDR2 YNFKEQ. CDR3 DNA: TGTGCCAGCAGCCAAGGACGCGGGACGGAGACCTACGAGCAGTACTTC. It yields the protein CASSQGRGTETYEQYF.

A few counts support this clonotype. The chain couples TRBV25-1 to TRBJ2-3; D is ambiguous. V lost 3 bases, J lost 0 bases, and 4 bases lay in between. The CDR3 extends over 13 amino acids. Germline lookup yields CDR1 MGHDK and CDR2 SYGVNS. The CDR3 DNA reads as TGTGCCAGCAGTGAGCCTAGCACAGATACGCAGTATTTT. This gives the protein CASSEPSTDTQYF.